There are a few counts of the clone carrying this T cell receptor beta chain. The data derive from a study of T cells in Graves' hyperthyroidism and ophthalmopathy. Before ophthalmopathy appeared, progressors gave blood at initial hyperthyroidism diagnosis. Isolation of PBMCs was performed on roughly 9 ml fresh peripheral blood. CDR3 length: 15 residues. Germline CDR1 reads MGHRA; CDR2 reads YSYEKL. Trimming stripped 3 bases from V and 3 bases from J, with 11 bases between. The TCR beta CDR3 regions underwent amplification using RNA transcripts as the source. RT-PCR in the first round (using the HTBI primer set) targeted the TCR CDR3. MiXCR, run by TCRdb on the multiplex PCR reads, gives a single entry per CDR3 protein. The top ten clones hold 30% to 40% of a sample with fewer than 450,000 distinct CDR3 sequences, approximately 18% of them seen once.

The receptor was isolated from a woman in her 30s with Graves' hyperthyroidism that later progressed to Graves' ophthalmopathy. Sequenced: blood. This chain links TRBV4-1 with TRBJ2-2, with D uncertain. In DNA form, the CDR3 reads TGCGCCAGCAGCCAGAGAAGCCGAGACACCGGGGAGCTGTTTTTT. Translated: CASSQRSRDTGELFF.